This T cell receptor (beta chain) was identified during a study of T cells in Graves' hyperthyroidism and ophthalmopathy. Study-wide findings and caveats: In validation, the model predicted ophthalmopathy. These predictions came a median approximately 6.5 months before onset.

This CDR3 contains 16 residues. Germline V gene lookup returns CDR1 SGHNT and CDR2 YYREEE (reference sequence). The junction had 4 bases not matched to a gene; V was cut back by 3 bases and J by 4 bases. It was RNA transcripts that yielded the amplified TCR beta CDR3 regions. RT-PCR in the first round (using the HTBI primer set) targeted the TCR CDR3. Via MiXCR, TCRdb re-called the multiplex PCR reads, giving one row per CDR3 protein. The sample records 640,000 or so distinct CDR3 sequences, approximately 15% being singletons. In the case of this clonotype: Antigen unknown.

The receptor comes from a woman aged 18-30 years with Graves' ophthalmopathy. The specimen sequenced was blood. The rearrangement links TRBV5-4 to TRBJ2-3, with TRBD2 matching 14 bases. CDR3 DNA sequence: TGTGCCAGCAGCTCGGGACTAGCGGGAGAATCAGATACGCAGTATTTT. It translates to CASSSGLAGESDTQYF.